A selection of T cell receptor beta chains follows, all from one sample in a study of blood T cell repertoires in COVID-19. Profiling relied on immunoSEQ multiplex PCR, and the TCRdb table lists in-frame clones only, not all of them. The sample lists around 300,000 clones; over 75% were seen once. Material: peripheral blood. The receptor set was obtained from a woman aged 25 to 39 with COVID-19, enrolled during active disease. CDR3s include the opening cysteine and the closing phenylalanine or tryptophan. Each record gives: J gene, clone size, D gene, V gene, CDR3 DNA, CDR3 protein. A D gene is named only where the DNA matches it firmly. Part of the rows lack a size; the others show once, few, many or a class for expanded clones.

>TRBJ2-1|.|TRBD1|TRBV4-1
TGCGCCAGCAGCCACCCGGACAGGGCGAGGGAGCAGTTCTTC
CASSHPDRAREQFF
>TRBJ1-2|.|.|TRBV6-2/TRBV6-3
TGTGCCAGCAGTCAGGGTAGTGGCTACACCTTC
CASSQGSGYTF
>TRBJ2-7|.|TRBD2|TRBV5-6
TGTGCCAGCAGCTTGATAGGGCGGCTAGCGGGAGCCTACGAGCAGTACTTC
CASSLIGRLAGAYEQYF
>TRBJ1-2|.|TRBD1|TRBV5-4
TGTGCCAGCAGCGATCGGGACAGGGGGACGATTAACTATGGCTACACCTTC
CASSDRDRGTINYGYTF
>TRBJ2-7|.|.|TRBV4-3
TGCGCCAGCAGCGAAACGCGGCTCCCGAGCTCCTACGAGCAGTACTTC
CASSETRLPSSYEQYF
>TRBJ1-2|.|.|TRBV13
TGTGCCAGCAGCTTGATAACAGGGAACTATGGCTACACCTTC
CASSLITGNYGYTF
>TRBJ1-1|.|TRBD1|TRBV9
TGTGCCAGCAGCCCAATACAGGGGTTGGGGAACACTGAAGCTTTCTTT
CASSPIQGLGNTEAFF
>TRBJ1-1|.|TRBD1|TRBV6-5
TGTGCCAGCAGCCGGGACAGGGGAGAAACTGAAGCTTTCTTT
CASSRDRGETEAFF
>TRBJ2-3|.|.|TRBV21-1
TGTGCCAGCAGCAAAGGGGGACTATCGCGCAGTGGCACAGATACGCAGTATTTT
CASSKGGLSRSGTDTQYF
>TRBJ1-5|few|TRBD1|TRBV28
TGTGCCAGCAGTACCTGGGGGCAGGGGGCTCAGCCCCAGCATTTT
CASSTWGQGAQPQHF
>TRBJ2-2|.|.|TRBV5-6
TGTGCCAGCAGCTTGGCCGGGACGAACACCGGGGAGCTGTTTTTT
CASSLAGTNTGELFF
>TRBJ2-1|.|.|TRBV28
TGTGCCAGCTGGACAGCTCAATACCATGAGCAGTTCTTC
CASWTAQYHEQFF
>TRBJ2-7|.|TRBD2|TRBV7-3
TGTGCCAGCAGTCCCCATCGGGGGGTCGAGCAGTACTTC
CASSPHRGVEQYF
>TRBJ2-5|.|.|TRBV12-5
TGTGCTAGTGGTTTGGGAGAAGCGACCCAGTACTTC
CASGLGEATQYF
>TRBJ2-7|.|TRBD2|TRBV7-9
TGTGCCAGCAGCTTCGCCGATGGACTAGCGGTCTACGAGCAGTACTTC
CASSFADGLAVYEQYF
>TRBJ1-2|.|.|TRBV12-3/TRBV12-4
TGTGCCAGCAGTTTGGCCGGAGCCTATGGCTACACCTTC
CASSLAGAYGYTF
>TRBJ1-4|.|.|TRBV19
TGTGCCAGTAGTGAGACAGCTAATGAAAAACTGTTTTTT
CASSETANEKLFF
>TRBJ1-5|.|.|TRBV5-6
TGTGCCAGCAGCTTGTGGGGGGGTCAGCCCCAGCATTTT
CASSLWGGQPQHF
>TRBJ1-2|once|TRBD1|TRBV28
TGTGCCAGCAGCCCCAGGGGGTTCGGCTACACCTTC
CASSPRGFGYTF
>TRBJ1-1|.|TRBD1|TRBV13
TGTGCCAGCAGCTTGGCCGGGACAGGAGGGCGAGGGCCTGAAGCTTTCTTT
CASSLAGTGGRGPEAFF
>TRBJ2-5|.|.|TRBV5-4
TGTGCCAGCTGGGAGAGCGGCTCCCAAGAGACCCAGTACTTC
CASWESGSQETQYF
>TRBJ1-2|.|TRBD1|TRBV2
TGTGCCAGCAGAAGACAGGGTAACTATGGCTACACCTTC
CASRRQGNYGYTF
>TRBJ2-3|.|TRBD2|TRBV7-2
TGTGCCAGCAGCTTAGGAGCGGGAGGGTGGAGGGATACGCAGTATTTT
CASSLGAGGWRDTQYF
>TRBJ2-7|.|.|TRBV2
TGTGCCAGCAGTGTCCCCAGACTAGGAAACTACGAGCAGTACTTC
CASSVPRLGNYEQYF
>TRBJ1-2|.|.|TRBV10-3
TGTGCCATCAGTGAGGCAGATATCTATGGCTACACCTTC
CAISEADIYGYTF
>TRBJ1-4|.|TRBD1|TRBV7-8
TGTGCCAGCAGCTTAGCAGGGGGCCCTAATGAAAAACTGTTTTTT
CASSLAGGPNEKLFF
>TRBJ1-2|.|TRBD1|TRBV27
TGTGCCAGCAGTTTATCGGACAGGGACTATGGCTACACCTTC
CASSLSDRDYGYTF
>TRBJ2-7|.|.|TRBV18
TGTGCCAGCTCACCGGAACAAGAGGTCCGAGGGGAGCAGTACTTC
CASSPEQEVRGEQYF
>TRBJ2-1|.|TRBD2|TRBV11-2
TGTGCCAGCAGCTTAGCGGGAGGCCTAAACAATGAGCAGTTCTTC
CASSLAGGLNNEQFF
>TRBJ2-1|.|TRBD2|TRBV4-1
TGCGCCAGCAGCCAACCTCGACTAGCGGGAAATGAGCAGTTCTTC
CASSQPRLAGNEQFF
>TRBJ2-2|.|.|TRBV7-8
TGTGCCAGCAGCCTGCGGGTTAGCGACCGCACCGGGGAGCTGTTTTTT
CASSLRVSDRTGELFF
>TRBJ2-5|.|TRBD2|TRBV7-2
TGTGCCAGCAGCTTAGCCCGGACTAGCGGGAGGGAGACCCAGTACTTC
CASSLARTSGRETQYF
>TRBJ2-3|.|TRBD2|TRBV24-1
TGTGCCACCAGTGATTTTAAGTTCGGGGAGGGGTACACAGATACGCAGTATTTT
CATSDFKFGEGYTDTQYF
>TRBJ1-5|once|TRBD1|TRBV30
TGTGCCTGGGCGCGGGACAGGGGGCTGAGTCAGCCCCAGCATTTT
CAWARDRGLSQPQHF
>TRBJ1-1|.|.|TRBV15
TGTGCCACCAGCCCTCCTAGGACACTTAACACTGAAGCTTTCTTT
CATSPPRTLNTEAFF
>TRBJ2-2|.|.|TRBV5-1
TGCGCCAGCAATCAGGGGCGTATCGCCGGGGAGCTGTTTTTT
CASNQGRIAGELFF
>TRBJ2-3|.|TRBD2|TRBV10-3
TGTGCCACGGGAGTGGGGGGGAGGAGCACAGATACGCAGTATTTT
CATGVGGRSTDTQYF
>TRBJ2-1|.|TRBD2|TRBV9
TGTGCCAGCAGCGAACTAGCGGGAGGAAGGAATGAGCAGTTCTTC
CASSELAGGRNEQFF
>TRBJ1-1|.|TRBD1|TRBV29-1
TGCAGCGTTGCCGGTCTCACGACAGGGAATGCTTTCTTT
CSVAGLTTGNAFF
>TRBJ2-1|.|.|TRBV27
TGTGCCAGCAGCCCGGGCCAGGGTGGCTACAATGAGCAGTTCTTC
CASSPGQGGYNEQFF
>TRBJ2-5|once|TRBD1|TRBV24-1
TGTGCCACCAGTGATCGACAGGGGGCACGTGAAGAGACCCAGTACTTC
CATSDRQGAREETQYF
>TRBJ1-3|.|.|TRBV4-1
TGCGCCAGCAGACAAAATCCGGGACAAACGGCTGGAAACACCATATATTTT
CASRQNPGQTAGNTIYF
>TRBJ1-2|few|.|TRBV12-3/TRBV12-4
TGTGCCAGCAGTCCGGAACAGCCTTCTGGCTACACCTTC
CASSPEQPSGYTF
>TRBJ2-7|.|.|TRBV19
TGTGCCAGTAGTAAAGAGGAGGGTGAGCAGTACTTC
CASSKEEGEQYF
>TRBJ2-2|.|.|TRBV15
TGTGCCACCAGCAGTGCGGCCGTCACCGGGGAGCTGTTTTTT
CATSSAAVTGELFF
>TRBJ2-2|.|TRBD2|TRBV20-1
TGCAGTGCTAGTATAGCGGGAGGGAAAGGGGGGGAGCTGTTTTTT
CSASIAGGKGGELFF
>TRBJ1-1|.|TRBD1|TRBV2
TGTGCCAGCACCCGACAGGGCGTACGGAACACTGAAGCTTTCTTT
CASTRQGVRNTEAFF
>TRBJ1-2|.|.|TRBV12-3/TRBV12-4
TGTGCCAGCAGCAGAGACAGAGACTATGGCTACACCTTC
CASSRDRDYGYTF
>TRBJ2-5|few|TRBD2|TRBV27
TGTGCCACCAGCAAGCCGGGACCGGGGGGGACCCAGTACTTC
CATSKPGPGGTQYF
>TRBJ2-4|.|.|TRBV19
TGTGCCAGTAGTATTCTACTGGCGGTAGCCAAAAACATTCAGTACTTC
CASSILLAVAKNIQYF
>TRBJ2-7|.|TRBD1|TRBV11-2
TGTGCCAGCACCCCCAGGGGGAGTTCACCCTACGAGCAGTACTTC
CASTPRGSSPYEQYF
>TRBJ1-2|once|.|TRBV28
TGTGCCAGCAGCCCTACAGGAGGGGCGAGCTACACCTTC
CASSPTGGASYTF